This T cell receptor beta chain was sequenced for a study of CXCR3-negative and CXCR3-positive naive CD8 T cells. Points from the study as a whole: Both naive subsets, CXCR3-negative and CXCR3-positive, displayed similar TRBV-TRBJ usage, unlike memory cells. Naive cells with CXCR3 showed TRB CDR3s that were more hydrophobic than those in CXCR3-negative naive cells.

Remarks on this clonotype: The target antigen is unknown.

Each TRB cDNA library was prepared by 5' RACE (with UMI labels). From the 5' RACE reads, TCRdb lists one entry per CDR3 protein and no DNA. The sample has about 63,000 distinct CDR3 sequences. Germline loops: CDR1 SQVTM, CDR2 ANQGSEA. This CDR3 is 13 amino acids long. The sequence derives from a human donor in good health. Some clones in this sample may be carry-over from other donors' samples. The chain has TRBV29-1 and TRBJ2-7. Input material: naive CXCR3+ CD8+ T cells from blood. The subset was: CD45RO-CCR7+CD27+CD95- naive CD8+ T cells expressing CXCR3 (TNR3+). The CDR3 reads CSAAGTSSYEQYF.